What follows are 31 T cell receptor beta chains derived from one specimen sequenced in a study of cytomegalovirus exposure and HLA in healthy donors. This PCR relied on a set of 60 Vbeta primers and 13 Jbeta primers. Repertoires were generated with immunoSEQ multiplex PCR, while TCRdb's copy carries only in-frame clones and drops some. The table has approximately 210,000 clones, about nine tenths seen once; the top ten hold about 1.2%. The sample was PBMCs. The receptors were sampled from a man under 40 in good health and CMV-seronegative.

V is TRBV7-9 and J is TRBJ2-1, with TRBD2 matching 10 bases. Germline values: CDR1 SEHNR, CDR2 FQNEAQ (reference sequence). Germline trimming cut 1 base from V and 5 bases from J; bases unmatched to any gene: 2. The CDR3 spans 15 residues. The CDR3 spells CASSLGLAGDNEQFF. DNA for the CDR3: TGTGCCAGCAGCTTAGGACTAGCGGGCGACAATGAGCAGTTCTTC.

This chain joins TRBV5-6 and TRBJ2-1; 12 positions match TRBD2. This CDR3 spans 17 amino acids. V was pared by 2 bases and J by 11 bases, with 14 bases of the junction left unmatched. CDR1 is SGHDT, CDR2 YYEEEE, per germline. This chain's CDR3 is CASSFKLTSGGILQQFF. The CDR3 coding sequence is TGTGCCAGCAGCTTTAAGTTAACTAGCGGGGGGATACTACAGCAGTTCTTC.

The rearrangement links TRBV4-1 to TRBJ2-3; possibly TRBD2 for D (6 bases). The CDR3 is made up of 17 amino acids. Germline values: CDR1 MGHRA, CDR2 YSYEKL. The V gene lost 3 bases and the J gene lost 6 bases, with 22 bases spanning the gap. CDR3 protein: CASSHVGRSMGLDTQYF. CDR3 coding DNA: TGCGCCAGCAGCCACGTAGGACGGTCGATGGGACTTGATACGCAGTATTTT.

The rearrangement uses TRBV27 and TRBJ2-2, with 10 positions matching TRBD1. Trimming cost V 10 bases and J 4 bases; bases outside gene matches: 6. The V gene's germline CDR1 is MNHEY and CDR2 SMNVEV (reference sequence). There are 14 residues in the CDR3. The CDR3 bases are TGTGCCACCCCGACAGGGGGCATCACCGGGGAGCTGTTTTTT. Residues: CATPTGGITGELFF.

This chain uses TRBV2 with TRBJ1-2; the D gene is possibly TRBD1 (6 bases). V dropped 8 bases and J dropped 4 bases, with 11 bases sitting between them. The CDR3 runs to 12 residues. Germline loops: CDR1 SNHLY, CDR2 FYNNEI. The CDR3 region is CASQGRIYGYTF. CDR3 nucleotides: TGTGCCAGCCAGGGGCGGATCTATGGCTACACCTTC.

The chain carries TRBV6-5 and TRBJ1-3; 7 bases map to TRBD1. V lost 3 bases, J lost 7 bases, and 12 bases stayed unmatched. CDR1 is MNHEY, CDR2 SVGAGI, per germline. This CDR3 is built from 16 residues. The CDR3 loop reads CASSYGRKTGRNTIYF. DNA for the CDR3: TGTGCCAGCAGTTATGGGAGGAAGACAGGGAGGAACACCATATATTTT.

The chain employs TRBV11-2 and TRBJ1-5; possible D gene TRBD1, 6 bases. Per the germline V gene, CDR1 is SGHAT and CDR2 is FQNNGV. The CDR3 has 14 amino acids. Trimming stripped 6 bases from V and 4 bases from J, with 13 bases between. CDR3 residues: CASSLQGFNQPQHF. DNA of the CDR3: TGTGCCAGCAGTTTACAGGGATTTAATCAGCCCCAGCATTTT.

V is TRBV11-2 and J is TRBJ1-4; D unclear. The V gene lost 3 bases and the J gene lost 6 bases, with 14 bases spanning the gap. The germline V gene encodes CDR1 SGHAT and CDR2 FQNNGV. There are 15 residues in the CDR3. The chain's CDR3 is CASSLVLRAYEKLFF. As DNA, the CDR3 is TGTGCCAGCAGCTTGGTGCTGAGGGCCTATGAAAAACTGTTTTTT. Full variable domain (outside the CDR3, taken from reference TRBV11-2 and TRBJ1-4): EAGVAQSPRYKIIEKRQSVAFWCNPISGHATLYWYQQILGQGPKLLIQFQNNGVVDDSQLPKDRFSAERLKGVDSTLKIQPAKLEDSAVYLCASSLVLRAYEKLFFGSGTQLSVL.

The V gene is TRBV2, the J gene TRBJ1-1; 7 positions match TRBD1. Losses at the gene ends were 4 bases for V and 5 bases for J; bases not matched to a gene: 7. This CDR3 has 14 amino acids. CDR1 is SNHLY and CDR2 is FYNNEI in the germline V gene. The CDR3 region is CASSVRQGVTEAFF. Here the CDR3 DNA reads TGTGCCAGCAGTGTACGACAGGGAGTGACTGAAGCTTTCTTT.

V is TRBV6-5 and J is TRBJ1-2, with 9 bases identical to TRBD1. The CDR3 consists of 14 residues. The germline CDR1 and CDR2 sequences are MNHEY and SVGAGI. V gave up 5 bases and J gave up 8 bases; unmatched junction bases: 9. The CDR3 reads CASSGGTGWMGYTF. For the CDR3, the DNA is TGTGCCAGCAGTGGAGGGACAGGGTGGATGGGCTACACCTTC.

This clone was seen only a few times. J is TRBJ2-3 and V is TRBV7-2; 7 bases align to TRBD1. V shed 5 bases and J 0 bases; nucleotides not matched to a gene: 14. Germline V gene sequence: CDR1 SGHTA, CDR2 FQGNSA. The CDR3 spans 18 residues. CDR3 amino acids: CASSAPLLRDSSTDTQYF. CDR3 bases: TGTGCCAGCAGCGCACCCCTCCTCCGGGACAGTAGCACAGATACGCAGTATTTT. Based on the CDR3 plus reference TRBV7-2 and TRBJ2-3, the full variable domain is GAGVSQSPSNKVTEKGKDVELRCDPISGHTALYWYRQSLGQGLEFLIYFQGNSAPDKSGLPSDRFSAERTGGSVSTLTIQRTQQEDSAVYLCASSAPLLRDSSTDTQYFGPGTRLTVL.

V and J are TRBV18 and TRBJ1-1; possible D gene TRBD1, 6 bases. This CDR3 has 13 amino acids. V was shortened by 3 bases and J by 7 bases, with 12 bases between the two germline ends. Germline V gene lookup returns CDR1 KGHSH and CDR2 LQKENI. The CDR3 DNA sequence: TGTGCCAGCTCACCTGGCCTAGGGGGTGAAGCTTTCTTT. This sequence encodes CASSPGLGGEAFF.

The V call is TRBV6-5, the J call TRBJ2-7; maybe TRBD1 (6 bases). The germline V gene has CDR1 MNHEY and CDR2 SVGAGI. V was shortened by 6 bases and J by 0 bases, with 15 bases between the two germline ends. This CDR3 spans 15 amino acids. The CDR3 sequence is CASSPGDTRSYEQYF. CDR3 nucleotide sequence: TGTGCCAGCAGCCCCGGGGACACCCGCTCCTACGAGCAGTACTTC.

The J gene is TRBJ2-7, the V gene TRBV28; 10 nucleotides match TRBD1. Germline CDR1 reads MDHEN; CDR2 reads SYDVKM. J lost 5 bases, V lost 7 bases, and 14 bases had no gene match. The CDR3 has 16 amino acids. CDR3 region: CASTPGDRGGIDEQYF. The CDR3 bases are TGTGCCAGCACCCCGGGGGACAGGGGAGGTATCGACGAGCAGTACTTC.

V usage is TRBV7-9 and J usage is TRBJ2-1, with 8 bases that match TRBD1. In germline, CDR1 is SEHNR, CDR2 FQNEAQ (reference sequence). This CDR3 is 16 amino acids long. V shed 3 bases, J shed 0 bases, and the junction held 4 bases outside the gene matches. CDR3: CASSFRTGSSYNEQFF. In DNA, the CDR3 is TGTGCCAGCAGCTTCCGGACAGGGAGCTCCTACAATGAGCAGTTCTTC.

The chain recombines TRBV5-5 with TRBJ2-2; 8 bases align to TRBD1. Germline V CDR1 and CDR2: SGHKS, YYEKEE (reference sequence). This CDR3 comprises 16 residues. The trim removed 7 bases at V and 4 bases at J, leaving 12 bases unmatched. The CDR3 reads CASQRETGVITGELFF. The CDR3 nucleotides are TGTGCCAGCCAGAGAGAGACAGGGGTTATCACCGGGGAGCTGTTTTTT.

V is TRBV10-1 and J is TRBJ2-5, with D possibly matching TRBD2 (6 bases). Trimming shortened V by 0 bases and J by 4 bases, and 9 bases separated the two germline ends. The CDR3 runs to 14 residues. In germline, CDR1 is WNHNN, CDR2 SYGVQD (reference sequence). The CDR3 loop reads CASSESWRGETQYF. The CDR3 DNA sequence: TGCGCCAGCAGTGAGTCGTGGAGGGGAGAGACCCAGTACTTC.

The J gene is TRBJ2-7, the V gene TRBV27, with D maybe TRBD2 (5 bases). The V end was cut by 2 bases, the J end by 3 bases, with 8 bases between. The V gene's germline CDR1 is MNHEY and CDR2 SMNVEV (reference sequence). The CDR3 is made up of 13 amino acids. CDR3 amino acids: CASSLDEGYEQYF. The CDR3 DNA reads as TGTGCCAGCAGTTTAGACGAGGGCTACGAGCAGTACTTC.

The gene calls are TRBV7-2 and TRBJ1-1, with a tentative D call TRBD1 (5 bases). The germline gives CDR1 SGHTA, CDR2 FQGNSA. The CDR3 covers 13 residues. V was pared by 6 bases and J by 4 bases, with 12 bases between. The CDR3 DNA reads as TGTGCCAGCAGTAGGGGAAGGTTCACTGAAGCTTTCTTT. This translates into CASSRGRFTEAFF.

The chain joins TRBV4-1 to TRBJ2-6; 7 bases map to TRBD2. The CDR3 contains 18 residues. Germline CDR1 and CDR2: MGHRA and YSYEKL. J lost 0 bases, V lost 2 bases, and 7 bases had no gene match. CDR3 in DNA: TGCGCCAGCAGCCAAAGGCGGGAGACATACTCTGGGGCCAACGTCCTGACTTTC. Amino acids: CASSQRRETYSGANVLTF.

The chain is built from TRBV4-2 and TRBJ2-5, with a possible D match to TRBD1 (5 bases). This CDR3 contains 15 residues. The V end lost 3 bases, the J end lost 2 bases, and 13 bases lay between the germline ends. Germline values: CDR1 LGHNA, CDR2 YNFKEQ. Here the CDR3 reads CASSQGRRQQETQYF. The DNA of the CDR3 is TGTGCCAGCAGCCAGGGCAGGCGACAGCAAGAGACCCAGTACTTC.

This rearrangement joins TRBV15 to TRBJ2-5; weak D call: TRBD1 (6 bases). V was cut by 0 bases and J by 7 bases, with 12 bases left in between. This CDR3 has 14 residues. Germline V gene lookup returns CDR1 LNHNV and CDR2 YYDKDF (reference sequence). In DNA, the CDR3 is TGTGCCACCAGCAGAGAAAACAGGGAAACGACCCAGTACTTC. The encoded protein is CATSRENRETTQYF.

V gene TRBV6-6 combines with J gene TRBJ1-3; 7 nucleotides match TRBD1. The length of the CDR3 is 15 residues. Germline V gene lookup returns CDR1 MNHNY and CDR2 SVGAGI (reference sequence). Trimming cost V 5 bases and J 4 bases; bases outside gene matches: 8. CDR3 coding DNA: TGTGCCAGCAGTCGAGGGACAGTCTACGGAAACACCATATATTTT. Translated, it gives CASSRGTVYGNTIYF.

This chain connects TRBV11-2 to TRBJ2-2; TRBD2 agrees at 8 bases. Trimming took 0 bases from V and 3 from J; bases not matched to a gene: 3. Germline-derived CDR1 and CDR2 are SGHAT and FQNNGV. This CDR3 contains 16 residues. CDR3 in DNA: TGTGCCAGCAGCTTAGAGGGACTAGTAGACACCGGGGAGCTGTTTTTT. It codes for CASSLEGLVDTGELFF.

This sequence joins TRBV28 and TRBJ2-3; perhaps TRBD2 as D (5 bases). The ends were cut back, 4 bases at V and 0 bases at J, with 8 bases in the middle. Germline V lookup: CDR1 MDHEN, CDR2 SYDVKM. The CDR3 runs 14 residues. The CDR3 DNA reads TGTGCCAGCAGTTCTGGCGGGAGCACAGATACGCAGTATTTT. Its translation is CASSSGGSTDTQYF.

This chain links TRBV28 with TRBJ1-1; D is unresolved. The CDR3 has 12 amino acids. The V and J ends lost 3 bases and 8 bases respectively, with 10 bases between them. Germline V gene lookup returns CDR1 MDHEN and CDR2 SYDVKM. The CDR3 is CASSLNQREAFF. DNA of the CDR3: TGTGCCAGCAGTTTGAACCAACGGGAAGCTTTCTTT.

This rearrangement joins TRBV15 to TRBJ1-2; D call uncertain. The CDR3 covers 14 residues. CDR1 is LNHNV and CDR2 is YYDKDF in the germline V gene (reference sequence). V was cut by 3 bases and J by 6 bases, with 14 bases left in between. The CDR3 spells CATSRQERLHGYTF. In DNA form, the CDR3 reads TGTGCCACCAGCAGGCAGGAAAGGCTTCATGGCTACACCTTC.

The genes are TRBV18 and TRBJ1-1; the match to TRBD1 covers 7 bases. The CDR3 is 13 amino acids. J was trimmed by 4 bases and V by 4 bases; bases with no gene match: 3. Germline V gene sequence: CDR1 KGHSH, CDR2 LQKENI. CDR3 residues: CASSQQGLTEAFF. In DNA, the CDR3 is TGTGCCAGCTCACAACAGGGGCTCACTGAAGCTTTCTTT.

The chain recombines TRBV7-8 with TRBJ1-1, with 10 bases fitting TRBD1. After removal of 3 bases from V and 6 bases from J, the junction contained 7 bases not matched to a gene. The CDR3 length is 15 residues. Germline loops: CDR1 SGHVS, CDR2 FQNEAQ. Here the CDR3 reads CASSFRTGGFAEAFF. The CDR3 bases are TGTGCCAGCAGCTTCCGGACAGGGGGTTTCGCTGAAGCTTTCTTT. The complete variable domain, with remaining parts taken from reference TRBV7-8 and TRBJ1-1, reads GAGVSQSPRYKVAKRGQDVALRCDPISGHVSLFWYQQALGQGPEFLTYFQNEAQLDKSGLPSDRFFAERPEGSVSTLKIQRTQQEDSAVYLCASSFRTGGFAEAFFGQGTRLTVV.

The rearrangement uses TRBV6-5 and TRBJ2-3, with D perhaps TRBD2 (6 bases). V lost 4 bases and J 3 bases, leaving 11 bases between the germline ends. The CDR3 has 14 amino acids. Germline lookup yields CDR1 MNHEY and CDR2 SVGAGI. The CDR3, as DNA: TGTGCCAGCAGTTTTGGTCGGGGGACAGATACGCAGTATTTT. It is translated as CASSFGRGTDTQYF.

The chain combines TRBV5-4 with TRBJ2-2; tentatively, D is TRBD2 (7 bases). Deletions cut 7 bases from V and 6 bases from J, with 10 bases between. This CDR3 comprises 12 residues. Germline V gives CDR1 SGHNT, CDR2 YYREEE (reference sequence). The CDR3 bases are TGTGCCAGCTCGGGGGGCGCCGGGGAGCTGTTTTTT. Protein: CASSGGAGELFF.